This T cell receptor beta chain was sequenced for a study of vaccination and CD4 T cells after COVID-19. Noted treatment: roughly 11-day PBMC culture with coronavirus spike peptide pools or control peptides (ViraFEST assay). Remarks on this clonotype: The antigen is undetermined.

Cultured CD4+ T-cell DNA underwent Oncomine TCR Beta short-read sequencing. In TCRdb, the PCR reads were re-called with MiXCR into one record per CDR3 protein. The sample consists of around 7,200 distinct CDR3 sequences, around 63% of them appearing once. The CDR3 totals 14 residues. CDR1 is MNHNS, CDR2 SASEGT, per germline. V was shortened by 0 bases and J by 4 bases, with 9 bases between the two germline ends. Regarding the study as a whole: Relatively few convalescent patients and no early post-infection timepoints were analyzed.

Sequences were obtained from CD4+ T cells from blood, cultured in vitro. This clonotype was sampled from a human donor who had recovered from COVID-19. The rearrangement links TRBV6-1 to TRBJ1-2, with D perhaps matching TRBD1 (5 bases). DNA for the CDR3: TGTGCCAGCAGTGAAGCCGGCAGGGTCTATGGCTACACCTTC. Protein sequence: CASSEAGRVYGYTF.